The clone carrying this T cell receptor beta chain was picked up a small number of times. Trimming removed 5 bases at V and 6 bases at J, with 8 bases between. The CDR3 extends over 13 amino acids. This entry comes from a study of patients and donors after allogeneic stem cell transplantation. Via MiXCR, TCRdb re-called the RT-PCR reads, giving one row per CDR3 protein. The data contain about 200,000 distinct CDR3 sequences, around two fifths of them singletons. The sample comprised blood, either unsorted or a sorted T cell fraction (not recorded which). The sequence came from a human donor who was either an allogeneic HSCT recipient or a stem cell or donor lymphocyte infusion donor (not recorded which). It is not recorded whose cells these are; they may come from a transplant donor. V gene TRBV12-3 or TRBV12-4 combines with J gene TRBJ1-6; no clear D gene. The CDR3 region is CASSPTVNSPLHF. The CDR3 nucleotides read TGTGCCAGCAGTCCTACAGTTAATTCACCCCTCCACTTT.